What follows is one TCR beta chain and its context. The antigen remains undetermined. This specimen belongs to a study of CD8 T cells in ankylosing spondylitis. From the 5' RACE reads, TCRdb called clonotypes with MiXCR, one entry per CDR3 protein. In the table there are about 120,000 distinct CDR3 sequences, about an eighth of which are singletons. Study outcomes and limitations: Seemingly characteristic of ankylosing spondylitis blood was a TCR beta motif consisting of 7 or 8 highly homologous variants.

V trimming: 5 bases; J trimming: 5 bases; junction bases outside the gene matches: 5. The CDR3 is 14 residues long. Germline CDR1 is SEHNR and CDR2 is FQNEAQ (reference sequence). The sequenced sample consisted of blood, either unsorted or a sorted T cell fraction (not recorded which). J is TRBJ2-2 and V is TRBV7-9; 7 bases agree with TRBD1. This clonotype was sampled from a female donor with ankylosing spondylitis or in good health (not recorded which). The CDR3 DNA is TGTGCCAGCAGCGGGACAGCCGTAACCGGGGAGCTGTTTTTT. Translated, it gives CASSGTAVTGELFF.